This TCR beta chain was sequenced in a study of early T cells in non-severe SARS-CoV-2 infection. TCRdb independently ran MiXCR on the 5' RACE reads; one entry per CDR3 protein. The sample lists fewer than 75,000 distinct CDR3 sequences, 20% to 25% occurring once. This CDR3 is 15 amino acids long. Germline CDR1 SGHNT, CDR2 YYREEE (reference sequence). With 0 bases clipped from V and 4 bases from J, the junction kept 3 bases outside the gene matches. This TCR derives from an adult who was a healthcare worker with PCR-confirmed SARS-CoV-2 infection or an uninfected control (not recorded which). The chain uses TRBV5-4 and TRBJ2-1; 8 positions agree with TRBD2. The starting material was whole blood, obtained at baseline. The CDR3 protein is CASSLELAGYNEQFF. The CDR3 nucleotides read TGTGCCAGCAGCTTGGAGCTAGCGGGTTACAATGAGCAGTTCTTC.